This T cell receptor beta chain was captured in a study of CD8 T cells in ankylosing spondylitis. Study results and limitations: In reactive arthritis synovial fluid and blood, some motif variants had been reported before. Within peripheral blood, clones linked to disease were CD8+ and relatively rare. Apparently characteristic of ankylosing spondylitis blood was a TCR beta motif (about 8 highly homologous variants). The clones that were linked to disease were reported to be significantly enriched in matched synovial fluid samples from ankylosing spondylitis patients.

In making TCR beta libraries, quantitative 5'-RACE with molecular barcodes was used. TCRdb called the 5' RACE reads again in MiXCR, with one record for every CDR3 protein. The sample shows 450,000 to 550,000 distinct CDR3 sequences, roughly 5.2% of them seen only once. V lost 5 bases to trimming and J lost 4 bases, with 11 bases between them. The CDR3 extends over 13 amino acids. Ten or more counts support this clonotype. The antigen is unknown. The origin of this receptor is a male donor with ankylosing spondylitis. Material for sequencing was blood, either unsorted or a sorted T cell fraction (not recorded which). The rearrangement links TRBV12-3 or TRBV12-4 to TRBJ1-1; D uncertain. CDR3 protein: CASSDYEGTEAFF. CDR3 DNA sequence: TGTGCCAGCAGTGACTATGAGGGCACTGAAGCTTTCTTT.